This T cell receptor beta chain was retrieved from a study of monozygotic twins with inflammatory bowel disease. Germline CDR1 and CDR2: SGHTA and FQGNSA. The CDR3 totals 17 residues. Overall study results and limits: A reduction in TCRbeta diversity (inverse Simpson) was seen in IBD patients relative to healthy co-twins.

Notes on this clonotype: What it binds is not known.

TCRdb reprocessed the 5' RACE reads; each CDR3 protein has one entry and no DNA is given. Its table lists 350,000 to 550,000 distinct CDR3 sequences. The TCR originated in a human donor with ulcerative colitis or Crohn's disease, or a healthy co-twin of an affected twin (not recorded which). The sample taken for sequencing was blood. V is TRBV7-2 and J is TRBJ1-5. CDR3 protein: CASSSRDTGGSNQPQHF.